This record covers a single T cell receptor (beta chain). Its cognate antigen is unknown. The sample is drawn from a study of CD8+CD57+ T cells in acquired aplastic anemia. Study-wide background: Where healthy donors were concerned, CD4+ cells averaged approximately 9.8 million reads.

The use of genomic DNA as template underpinned the TCR beta VDJ and CDR3 profiling. TCRdb fed the reads into MiXCR, producing one record per CDR3 protein. This table holds about 190,000 distinct CDR3 sequences, approximately 52% found once. Whole-study results and caveats: Any difference that existed in CD8+ Simpson's diversity between patients and controls was not significant. About 29 sequences, all CD8+ CDR3, were shared between patients and controls.

Germline values: CDR1 SQVTM, CDR2 ANQGSEA. The CDR3 consists of 12 residues. V shed 4 bases and J shed 1 base, with 7 bases lying between them. The receptor was isolated from a human donor in good health, serving as a control. The V gene is TRBV29-1, the J gene TRBJ1-1; weak D call: TRBD1 (5 bases). The specimen was sorted CD4+, CD8+, or CD8+CD57+ T cells (not recorded which) from PBMCs. The CDR3 nucleotides read TGCAGCGTTGGAGGGGCGAACACTGAAGCTTTCTTT. This sequence encodes CSVGGANTEAFF.